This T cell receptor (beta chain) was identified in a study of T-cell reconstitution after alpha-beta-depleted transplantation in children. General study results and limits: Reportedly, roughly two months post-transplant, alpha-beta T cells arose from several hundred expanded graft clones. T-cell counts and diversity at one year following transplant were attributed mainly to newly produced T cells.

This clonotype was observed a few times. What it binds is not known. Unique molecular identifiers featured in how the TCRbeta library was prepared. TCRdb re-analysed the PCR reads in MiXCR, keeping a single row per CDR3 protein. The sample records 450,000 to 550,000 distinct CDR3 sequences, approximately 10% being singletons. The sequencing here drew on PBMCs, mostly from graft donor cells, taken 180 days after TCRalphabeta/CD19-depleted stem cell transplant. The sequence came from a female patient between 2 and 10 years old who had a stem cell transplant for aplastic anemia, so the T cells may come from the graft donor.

This chain's CDR3 is CSARYQGGAEQFF. The CDR3 region has the DNA TGCAGTGCTAGATACCAAGGCGGGGCCGAGCAGTTCTTC. The rearrangement links TRBV20-1 to TRBJ2-1; tentatively, D is TRBD2 (6 bases). Germline loops: CDR1 DFQATT, CDR2 SNEGSKA (reference sequence). CDR3 length: 13 residues. Trimming shortened V by 2 bases and J by 10 bases, and 15 bases separated the two germline ends.